The 15 T cell receptor beta chains below come from one sample, sequenced in a study of T cell responses to AZD1222 COVID-19 vaccine. TCRdb's copy holds only in-frame clones and misses some; the assay was immunoSEQ multiplex PCR. The table records 110,000 to 150,000 clones, approximately 90% of them present only once. The specimen was peripheral blood, collected on day 0 of AZD1222 vaccination. The receptors derive from an adult in good health.

V gene TRBV5-6 combines with J gene TRBJ2-1, with TRBD2 matching over 7 bases. The CDR3 is 16 amino acids. Germline V lookup: CDR1 SGHDT, CDR2 YYEEEE. Germline trimming cut 4 bases from V and 8 bases from J; bases unmatched to any gene: 15. The CDR3 DNA is TGTGCCAGCAGCCGGACCTTGGCGGGAGCCTTCGATGAGCAGTTCTTC. Residues: CASSRTLAGAFDEQFF. Full variable domain (missing parts from reference TRBV5-6 and TRBJ2-1): DAGVTQSPTHLIKTRGQQVTLRCSPKSGHDTVSWYQQALGQGPQFIFQYYEEEERQRGNFPDRFSGHQFPNYSSELNVNALLLGDSALYLCASSRTLAGAFDEQFFGPGTRLTVL.

CDR3 in DNA: TGCGCCAGCAGATACCGGGACGGCTACAATGAGCAGTTCTTC. This codes for CASRYRDGYNEQFF. The rearrangement links TRBV5-1 to TRBJ2-1; the D gene could be TRBD1 or TRBD2 (5 bases each). Germline lookup yields CDR1 SGHRS and CDR2 YFSETQ. The germline V and J ends were trimmed by 5 bases and 3 bases, with 12 bases remaining between them. The length of the CDR3 is 14 residues.

The CDR3 DNA sequence: TGTGCCAGCAGTTATGGGACTAGCGGGAGTTTGGACAATGAGCAGTTCTTC. Amino acids: CASSYGTSGSLDNEQFF. V and J are TRBV6-2 or TRBV6-3 and TRBJ2-1; 14 positions agree with TRBD2. This CDR3 spans 17 amino acids. J gave up 5 bases and V 3 bases, and 6 bases lay outside the gene matches. Per germline, CDR1 MNHEY and CDR2 SVGEGT.

The gene calls are TRBV11-3 and TRBJ2-1; D may correspond to TRBD1 or TRBD2 (5 bases each). There are 16 residues in the CDR3. Trimming left V 4 bases short and J 0 bases short, with 13 bases between. Per the germline V gene, CDR1 is SGHNT and CDR2 is YENEEA. The CDR3 here is CASSSGTGSSYNEQFF. The CDR3 region has the DNA TGTGCCAGCAGCTCCGGGACGGGTAGCTCCTACAATGAGCAGTTCTTC.

The chain carries TRBV18 and TRBJ2-1; 7 nucleotides line up with TRBD1. CDR1 is KGHSH, CDR2 LQKENI, per germline. The junction had 6 bases not matched to a gene; V was cut back by 6 bases and J by 1 base. The CDR3 consists of 15 residues. This CDR3 is CASSSTGPSYNEQFF. The DNA of the CDR3 is TGTGCCAGCTCTTCGACAGGGCCATCCTACAATGAGCAGTTCTTC. Based on the CDR3 plus reference TRBV18 and TRBJ2-1, the full variable domain is NAGVMQNPRHLVRRRGQEARLRCSPMKGHSHVYWYRQLPEEGLKFMVYLQKENIIDESGMPKERFSAEFPKEGPSILRIQQVVRGDSAAYFCASSSTGPSYNEQFFGPGTRLTVL.

This clone was found once. This rearrangement joins TRBV19 to TRBJ2-1; 10 bases are shared with TRBD2. Germline CDR1 LNHDA, CDR2 SQIVND (reference sequence). The CDR3 extends over 17 amino acids. Trimming took 5 bases from V and 8 from J; bases not matched to a gene: 15. CDR3 residues: CASSSAPSGRAIHEQFF. CDR3 nucleotides: TGTGCCAGTAGTTCGGCCCCAAGCGGGAGGGCTATCCATGAGCAGTTCTTC.

The CDR3 DNA reads as TGTGCCAGCAGACCCACGGGGGGTGGCTACACCTTC. This codes for CASRPTGGGYTF. The genes are TRBV27 and TRBJ1-2, with a possible D match to TRBD1 (5 bases). Germline V gives CDR1 MNHEY, CDR2 SMNVEV (reference sequence). Trimming cost V 6 bases and J 7 bases, with 12 bases left between them. This CDR3 region has 12 residues.

This chain uses TRBV5-6 with TRBJ1-5; 7 bases match TRBD1. The CDR3 loop spans 15 amino acids. Trimming removed 0 bases from V and 5 bases from J; junction bases left unmatched: 5. CDR1 and CDR2 from the germline V gene are SGHDT and YYEEEE. CDR3 in DNA: TGTGCCAGCAGCTTGGGACAGGGATGGGATCAGCCCCAGCATTTT. This sequence encodes CASSLGQGWDQPQHF. Full variable domain (rest looked up from reference TRBV5-6 and TRBJ1-5): DAGVTQSPTHLIKTRGQQVTLRCSPKSGHDTVSWYQQALGQGPQFIFQYYEEEERQRGNFPDRFSGHQFPNYSSELNVNALLLGDSALYLCASSLGQGWDQPQHFGDGTRLSIL.

This clone was seen once. The chain has TRBV5-1 and TRBJ1-6, with TRBD1 matching 8 bases. The V gene's germline CDR1 is SGHRS and CDR2 YFSETQ. This CDR3 is built from 17 residues. V dropped 2 bases and J dropped 11; count of bases not matched to a gene: 15. The CDR3 sequence is CASSFDPGQGGETPLHF. The CDR3 DNA sequence: TGCGCCAGCAGCTTTGACCCCGGACAGGGCGGGGAGACACCCCTCCACTTT.

The chain recombines TRBV6-5 with TRBJ2-5; D uncertain. V lost 2 bases and J lost 3, with 10 bases in between. CDR1 and CDR2 from the germline V gene are MNHEY and SVGAGI. The CDR3 covers 14 residues. Here the CDR3 DNA reads TGTGCCAGCAGTTACGGGCAGAATAAAGAGACCCAGTACTTC. Protein: CASSYGQNKETQYF.

This clone was counted once. The CDR3 loop reads CASRGVGLAGDTQYF. CDR3 nucleotides: TGTGCCAGCAGAGGGGTAGGACTAGCGGGAGATACGCAGTATTTT. The chain has TRBV3-1 (or the pseudogene TRBV3-2) and TRBJ2-3; 11 nucleotides agree with TRBD2. V trimming: 6 bases; J trimming: 5 bases; junction bases outside the gene matches: 7. CDR1 LGHDT and CDR2 YNNKEL come from the germline V gene (reference sequence). CDR3 length equals 15 residues.

The chain employs TRBV10-1 and TRBJ1-5; maybe TRBD1 (5 bases). The CDR3 runs 13 residues. Trimming cost V 5 bases and J 4 bases, with 9 bases left between them. Germline V CDR1 and CDR2: WNHNN, SYGVQD (reference sequence). The CDR3 sequence is CASSWAGNQPQHF. The DNA of the CDR3 is TGCGCCAGCAGTTGGGCAGGGAATCAGCCCCAGCATTTT.

The chain links TRBV11-3 to TRBJ2-1, with D possibly being TRBD2 (6 bases). Trimming took off 5 bases at V and 7 bases at J, with 18 bases between the two ends. Germline CDR1 reads SGHNT; CDR2 reads YENEEA. The CDR3 has 15 amino acids. CDR3 nucleotides: TGTGCCAGCAGCGACGGCGGGGAGAGTCGGAATGAGCAGTTCTTC. Residues: CASSDGGESRNEQFF.

The rearrangement uses TRBV29-1 and TRBJ2-7; 8 nucleotides line up with TRBD2. Germline CDR1 is SQVTM and CDR2 is ANQGSEA. Losses at the gene ends were 6 bases for V and 6 bases for J; bases not matched to a gene: 13. The CDR3 sequence is 14 residues long. CDR3 sequence: CSVGTGTSISEQYF. In DNA form, the CDR3 reads TGCAGCGTGGGGACCGGGACTAGTATCAGCGAGCAGTACTTC.

The chain couples TRBV7-2 to TRBJ1-4; D is uncertain. V lost 1 base and J 0 bases, leaving 3 bases between the germline ends. This CDR3 region has 14 residues. Looked up from germline, CDR1 is SGHTA and CDR2 is FQGNSA. The CDR3 here is CASSLDPTNEKLFF. CDR3 bases: TGTGCCAGCAGCTTAGACCCAACTAATGAAAAACTGTTTTTT.